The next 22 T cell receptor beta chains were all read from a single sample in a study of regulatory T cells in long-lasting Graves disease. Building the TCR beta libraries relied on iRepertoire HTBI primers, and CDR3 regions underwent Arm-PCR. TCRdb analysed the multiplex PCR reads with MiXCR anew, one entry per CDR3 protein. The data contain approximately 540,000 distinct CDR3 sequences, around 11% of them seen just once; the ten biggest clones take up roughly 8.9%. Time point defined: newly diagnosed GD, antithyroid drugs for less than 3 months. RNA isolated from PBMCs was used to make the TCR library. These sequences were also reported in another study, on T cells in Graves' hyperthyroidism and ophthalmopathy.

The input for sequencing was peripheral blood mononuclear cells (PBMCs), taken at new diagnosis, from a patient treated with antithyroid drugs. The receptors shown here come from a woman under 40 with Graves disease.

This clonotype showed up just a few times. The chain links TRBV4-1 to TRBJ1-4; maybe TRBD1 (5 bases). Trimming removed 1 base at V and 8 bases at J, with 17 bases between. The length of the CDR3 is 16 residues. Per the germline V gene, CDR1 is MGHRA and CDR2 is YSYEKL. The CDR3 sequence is CASSQGGFAGREKLFF. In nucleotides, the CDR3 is TGCGCCAGCAGCCAAGGGGGATTCGCAGGGCGGGAAAAACTGTTTTTT.

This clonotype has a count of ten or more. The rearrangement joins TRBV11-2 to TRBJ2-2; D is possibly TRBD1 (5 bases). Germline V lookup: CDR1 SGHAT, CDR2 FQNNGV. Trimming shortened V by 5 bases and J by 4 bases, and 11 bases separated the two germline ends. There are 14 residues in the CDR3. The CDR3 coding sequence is TGTGCCAGCAGCCCCGGACAAGTCACCGGGGAGCTGTTTTTT. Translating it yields CASSPGQVTGELFF.

CDR3 protein: CSAPRSHGYTF. The DNA for the CDR3 is TGCAGTGCCCCCCGTTCTCATGGCTACACCTTC. This chain uses TRBV20-1 with TRBJ1-2; D not resolved. Trimming took off 6 bases at V and 6 bases at J, with 11 bases between the two ends. The germline gives CDR1 DFQATT, CDR2 SNEGSKA (reference sequence). This CDR3 contains 11 residues.

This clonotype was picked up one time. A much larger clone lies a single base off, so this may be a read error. CDR3 DNA sequence: TGTGCCAACAGTGTCGAAGGAGGGCCCCAGCATTTT. Encoded protein: CANSVEGGPQHF. V is TRBV2 and J is TRBJ1-5; D unresolved. CDR1 is SNHLY, CDR2 FYNNEI, per germline. CDR3 size: 12 residues.

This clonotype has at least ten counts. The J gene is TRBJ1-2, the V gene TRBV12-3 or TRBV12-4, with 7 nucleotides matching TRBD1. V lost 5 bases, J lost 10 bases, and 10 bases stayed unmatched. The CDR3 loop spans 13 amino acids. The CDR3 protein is CASSGYRQGHYTF. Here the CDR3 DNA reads TGTGCCAGCAGTGGGTACCGACAGGGACACTACACCTTC.

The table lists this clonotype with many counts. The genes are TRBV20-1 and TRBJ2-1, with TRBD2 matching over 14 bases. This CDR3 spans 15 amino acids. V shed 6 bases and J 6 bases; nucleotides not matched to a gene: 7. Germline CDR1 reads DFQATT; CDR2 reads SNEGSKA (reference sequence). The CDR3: CSAIPGTSGSNEQFF. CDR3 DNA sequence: TGCAGTGCCATACCCGGGACTAGCGGGAGCAATGAGCAGTTCTTC.

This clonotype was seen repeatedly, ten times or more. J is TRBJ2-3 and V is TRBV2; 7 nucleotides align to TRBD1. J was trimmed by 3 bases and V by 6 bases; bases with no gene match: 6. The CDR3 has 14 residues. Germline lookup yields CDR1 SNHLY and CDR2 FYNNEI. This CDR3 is CASSGTAGTDTQYF. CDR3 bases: TGTGCCAGCAGCGGGACAGCCGGTACAGATACGCAGTATTTT.

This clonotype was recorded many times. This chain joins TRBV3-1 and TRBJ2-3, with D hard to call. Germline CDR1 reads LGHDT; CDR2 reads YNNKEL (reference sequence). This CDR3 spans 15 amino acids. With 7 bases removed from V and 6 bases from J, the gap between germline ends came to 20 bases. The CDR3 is CASMFSYSTWDTQYF. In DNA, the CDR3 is TGTGCCAGCATGTTCAGTTACTCAACGTGGGATACGCAGTATTTT.

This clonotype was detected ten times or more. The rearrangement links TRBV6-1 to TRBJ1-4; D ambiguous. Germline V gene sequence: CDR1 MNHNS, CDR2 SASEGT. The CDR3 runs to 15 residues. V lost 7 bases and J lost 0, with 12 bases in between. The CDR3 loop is CASTGRSATNEKLFF. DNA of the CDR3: TGTGCCAGCACTGGAAGGTCAGCAACTAATGAAAAACTGTTTTTT.

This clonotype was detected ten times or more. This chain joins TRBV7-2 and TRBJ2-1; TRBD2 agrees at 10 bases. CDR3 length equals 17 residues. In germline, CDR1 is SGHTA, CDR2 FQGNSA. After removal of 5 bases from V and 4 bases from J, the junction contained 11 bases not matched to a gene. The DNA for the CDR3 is TGTGCCAGCAGCCTCCGGGGGACTAGCGTAGCATACAATGAGCAGTTCTTC. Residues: CASSLRGTSVAYNEQFF.

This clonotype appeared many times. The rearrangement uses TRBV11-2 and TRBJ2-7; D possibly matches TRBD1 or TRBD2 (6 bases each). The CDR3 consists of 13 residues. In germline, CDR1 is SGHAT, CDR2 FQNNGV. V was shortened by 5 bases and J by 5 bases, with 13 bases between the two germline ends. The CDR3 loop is CASSRGTYHEQYF. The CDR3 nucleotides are TGTGCCAGCAGCCGCGGGACATATCACGAGCAGTACTTC.

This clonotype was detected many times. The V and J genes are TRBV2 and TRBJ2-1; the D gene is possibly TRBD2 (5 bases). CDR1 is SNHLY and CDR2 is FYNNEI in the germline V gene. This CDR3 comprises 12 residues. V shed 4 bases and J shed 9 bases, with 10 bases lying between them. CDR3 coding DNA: TGTGCCAGCAGTGCGGAGGCCGGTGAGCAGTTCTTC. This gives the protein CASSAEAGEQFF.

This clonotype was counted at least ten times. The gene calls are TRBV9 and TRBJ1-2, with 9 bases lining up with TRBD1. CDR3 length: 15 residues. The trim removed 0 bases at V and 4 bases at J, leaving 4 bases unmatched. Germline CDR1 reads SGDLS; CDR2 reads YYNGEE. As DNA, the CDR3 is TGTGCCAGCAGCGTAGGACAGGGGGGTTCCTATGGCTACACCTTC. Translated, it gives CASSVGQGGSYGYTF.

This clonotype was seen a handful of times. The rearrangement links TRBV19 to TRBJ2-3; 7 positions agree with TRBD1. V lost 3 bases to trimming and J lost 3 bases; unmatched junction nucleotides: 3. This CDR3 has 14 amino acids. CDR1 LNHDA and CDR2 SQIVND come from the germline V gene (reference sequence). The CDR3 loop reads CASSMRQGTDTQYF. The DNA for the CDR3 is TGTGCCAGTAGTATGAGACAGGGTACAGATACGCAGTATTTT.

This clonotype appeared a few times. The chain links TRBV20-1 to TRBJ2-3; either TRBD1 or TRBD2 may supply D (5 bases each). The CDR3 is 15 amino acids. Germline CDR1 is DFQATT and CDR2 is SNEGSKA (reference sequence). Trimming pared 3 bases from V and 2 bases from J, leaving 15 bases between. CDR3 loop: CSARPRDGLTDTQYF. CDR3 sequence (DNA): TGCAGTGCTAGGCCCCGGGACGGCCTCACAGATACGCAGTATTTT.

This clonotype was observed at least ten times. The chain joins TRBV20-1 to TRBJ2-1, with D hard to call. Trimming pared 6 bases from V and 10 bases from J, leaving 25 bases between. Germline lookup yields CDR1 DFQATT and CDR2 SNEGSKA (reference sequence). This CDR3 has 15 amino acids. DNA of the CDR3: TGCAGTGCGACCCGGGTGTTGGCTTCCTACATCGAGCAGTTCTTC. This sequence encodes CSATRVLASYIEQFF.

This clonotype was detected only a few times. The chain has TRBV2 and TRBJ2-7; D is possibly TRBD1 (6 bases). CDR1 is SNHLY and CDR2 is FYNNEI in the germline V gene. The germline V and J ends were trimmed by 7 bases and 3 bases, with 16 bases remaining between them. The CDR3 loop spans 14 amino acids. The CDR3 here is CASNTPTGDYEQYF. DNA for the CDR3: TGTGCCAGCAATACTCCGACAGGAGACTACGAGCAGTACTTC.

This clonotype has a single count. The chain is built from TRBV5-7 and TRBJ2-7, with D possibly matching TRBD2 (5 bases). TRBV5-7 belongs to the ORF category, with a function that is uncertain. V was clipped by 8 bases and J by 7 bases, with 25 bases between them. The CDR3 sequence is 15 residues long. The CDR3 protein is CARPLVWRGSGEQYF. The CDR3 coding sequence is TGTGCCAGGCCCCTCGTCTGGCGAGGATCGGGAGAGCAGTACTTC.

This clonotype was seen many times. This CDR3 reads CASRYSGLAGYNEQFF. The CDR3 DNA reads as TGTGCCAGCAGGTATTCCGGACTAGCGGGATACAATGAGCAGTTCTTC. This chain uses TRBV27 with TRBJ2-1; TRBD2 aligns across 12 bases. V was clipped by 6 bases and J by 4 bases; unmatched bases: 7. Germline CDR1 MNHEY, CDR2 SMNVEV (reference sequence). The CDR3 extends over 16 amino acids.

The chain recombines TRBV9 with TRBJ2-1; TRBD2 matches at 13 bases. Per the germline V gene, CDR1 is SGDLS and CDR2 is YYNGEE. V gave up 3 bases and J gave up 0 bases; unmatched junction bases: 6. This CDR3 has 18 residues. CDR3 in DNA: TGTGCCAGCAGCGCAGGGACTAGCGGGGATAGCTCCTACAATGAGCAGTTCTTC. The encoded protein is CASSAGTSGDSSYNEQFF.

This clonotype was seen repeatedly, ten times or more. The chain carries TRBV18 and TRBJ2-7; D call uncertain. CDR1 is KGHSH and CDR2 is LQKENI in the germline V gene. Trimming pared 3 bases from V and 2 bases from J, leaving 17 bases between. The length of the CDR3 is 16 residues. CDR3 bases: TGTGCCAGCTCACCTCTCCCCCCTCAGACGGCCTACGAGCAGTACTTC. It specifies CASSPLPPQTAYEQYF.

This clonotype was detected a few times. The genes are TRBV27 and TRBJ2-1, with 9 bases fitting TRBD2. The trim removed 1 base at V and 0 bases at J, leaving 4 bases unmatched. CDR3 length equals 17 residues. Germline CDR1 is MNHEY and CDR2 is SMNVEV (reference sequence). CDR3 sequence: CASSLYSGGGSYNEQFF. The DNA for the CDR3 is TGTGCCAGCAGTTTATATAGCGGGGGTGGCTCCTACAATGAGCAGTTCTTC.